The 19 T cell receptor beta chains presented below share a single source sample, sequenced in a study of patients and donors after allogeneic stem cell transplantation. TCRdb analysed the RT-PCR reads with MiXCR anew, one entry per CDR3 protein. In the table there are tens of thousands of distinct CDR3 sequences, approximately 5% of which are singletons. The sample consisted of blood, either unsorted or a sorted T cell fraction (not recorded which). The receptors stem from a human donor who was either an allogeneic HSCT recipient or a stem cell or donor lymphocyte infusion donor (not recorded which). It is not recorded whose cells these are; they may come from a transplant donor.

J is TRBJ2-7 and V is TRBV20-1, with D possibly being TRBD2 (6 bases). Germline loops: CDR1 DFQATT, CDR2 SNEGSKA (reference sequence). This CDR3 has 14 residues. Trimming pared 5 bases from V and 6 bases from J, leaving 20 bases between. The CDR3 sequence: CSAGLLEGRGEQYF. The CDR3 DNA follows: TGCAGTGCTGGCTTATTGGAGGGCCGGGGCGAGCAGTACTTC.

This clonotype showed up many times. The rearrangement links TRBV3-1 to TRBJ2-7, with a weak D call TRBD2 (6 bases). From germline, CDR1 is LGHDT and CDR2 YNNKEL (reference sequence). This CDR3 comprises 14 residues. V shed 3 bases and J shed 1 base, with 10 bases lying between them. CDR3: CASSQMRGSYEQYF. The CDR3 coding sequence is TGTGCCAGCAGCCAGATGCGGGGATCCTACGAGCAGTACTTC.

This clonotype was detected many times. The rearrangement joins TRBV13 to TRBJ2-4; D is undetermined. V lost 5 bases and J lost 1, with 15 bases in between. The CDR3 loop spans 16 amino acids. In germline, CDR1 is PRHDT, CDR2 FYEKMQ (reference sequence). Here the CDR3 reads CASSPGLTAAKNIQYF. The CDR3 coding sequence is TGTGCCAGCAGCCCTGGGCTCACGGCGGCCAAAAACATTCAGTACTTC. Looking up the rest from reference TRBV13 and TRBJ2-4 gives the full variable domain: AAGVIQSPRHLIKEKRETATLKCYPIPRHDTVYWYQQGPGQDPQFLISFYEKMQSDKGSIPDRFSAQQFSDYHSELNMSSLELGDSALYFCASSPGLTAAKNIQYFGAGTRLSVL.

This clonotype was seen at least ten times. The J gene is TRBJ1-4, the V gene TRBV4-1; D possibly corresponds to TRBD1 (6 bases). The V and J ends lost 0 bases and 6 bases respectively, with 11 bases between them. The germline V gene has CDR1 MGHRA and CDR2 YSYEKL. The CDR3 is 15 residues long. CDR3 amino acids: CASSQDAQGDEKLFF. The CDR3 nucleotides read TGCGCCAGCAGCCAAGACGCACAGGGAGATGAAAAACTGTTTTTT.

This clonotype was seen repeatedly, ten times or more. The CDR3 spells CASSPGTASLQETQYF. As DNA, the CDR3 is TGCGCCAGCAGCCCTGGGACAGCATCTCTCCAAGAGACCCAGTACTTC. This chain connects TRBV5-1 to TRBJ2-5; 7 bases are shared with TRBD1. Germline V gene sequence: CDR1 SGHRS, CDR2 YFSETQ. Trimming took 4 bases from V and 1 from J; bases not matched to a gene: 10. This CDR3 region has 16 residues.

This clonotype was observed at least ten times. J is TRBJ2-1 and V is TRBV27; 10 bases agree with TRBD2. With 5 bases clipped from V and 7 bases from J, the junction kept 11 bases outside the gene matches. Germline V CDR1 and CDR2: MNHEY, SMNVEV (reference sequence). CDR3 length equals 16 residues. In DNA, the CDR3 is TGTGCCAGCAGTCCGAGAGCGGGAGGGCCGGCAAATGAGCAGTTCTTC. This gives the protein CASSPRAGGPANEQFF.

This clonotype was detected a few times. The chain joins TRBV2 to TRBJ1-5; D is unclear. The CDR3 covers 13 residues. The germline gives CDR1 SNHLY, CDR2 FYNNEI. V lost 6 bases to trimming and J lost 1 base, with 7 bases between them. In nucleotides, the CDR3 is TGTGCCAGCAGCGGAGAAAGCAATCAGCCCCAGCATTTT. Translation: CASSGESNQPQHF.

This clonotype was detected ten times or more. The chain couples TRBV15 to TRBJ2-1; D may be TRBD1 (6 bases). The length of the CDR3 is 14 residues. CDR1 LNHNV and CDR2 YYDKDF come from the germline V gene (reference sequence). V lost 0 bases and J lost 5, with 8 bases in between. CDR3 in DNA: TGTGCCACCAGCAGAGAAAGGGGGAACAATGAGCAGTTCTTC. Encoded protein: CATSRERGNNEQFF. The full variable domain, its missing parts supplied by reference TRBV15 and TRBJ2-1, is DAMVIQNPRYQVTQFGKPVTLSCSQTLNHNVMYWYQQKSSQAPKLLFHYYDKDFNNEADTPDNFQSRRPNTSFCFLDIRSPGLGDTAMYLCATSRERGNNEQFFGPGTRLTVL.

This clonotype has at least ten counts. J is TRBJ1-1 and V is TRBV11-2; a possible D gene is TRBD1 (5 bases). The CDR3 extends over 14 amino acids. CDR1 SGHAT and CDR2 FQNNGV come from the germline V gene. V lost 3 bases and J lost 1, with 9 bases in between. This chain's CDR3 is CASSFREENTEAFF. In DNA, the CDR3 is TGTGCCAGCAGCTTCAGGGAGGAGAACACTGAAGCTTTCTTT.

This clonotype was seen a few times. The J gene is TRBJ2-3, the V gene TRBV3-1; 8 bases are shared with TRBD1. The germline CDR1 and CDR2 sequences are LGHDT and YNNKEL (reference sequence). CDR3 size: 15 residues. J was trimmed by 5 bases and V by 1 base; bases with no gene match: 5. This CDR3 is CASSQAVTGGDTQYF. The CDR3 DNA sequence: TGTGCCAGCAGCCAAGCAGTCACAGGGGGAGATACGCAGTATTTT.

This clonotype is judged medium-sized. The chain couples TRBV28 to TRBJ2-5; D may be TRBD1 or TRBD2 (5 bases each). The V end lost 6 bases, the J end lost 1 base, and 15 bases lay between the germline ends. The germline CDR1 and CDR2 sequences are MDHEN and SYDVKM. The CDR3 has 15 amino acids. In nucleotides, the CDR3 is TGTGCCAGCAGCCCCACCGGGACGGTCCAAGAGACCCAGTACTTC. Amino acids: CASSPTGTVQETQYF.

At least ten counts were recorded for this clonotype. This rearrangement joins TRBV11-2 to TRBJ1-1; D is unresolved. V lost 2 bases and J 3 bases, leaving 10 bases between the germline ends. Germline values: CDR1 SGHAT, CDR2 FQNNGV. The CDR3 is 14 residues long. CDR3 amino acids: CASSLQVGHTEAFF. In nucleotides, the CDR3 is TGTGCCAGCAGCTTACAGGTAGGGCACACTGAAGCTTTCTTT.

This clonotype was seen at least ten times. The CDR3 is CASSANTGRGSPLHF. Written as DNA, the CDR3 is TGTGCCAGCTCAGCCAACACCGGGCGGGGGTCACCCCTCCACTTT. This chain links TRBV18 with TRBJ1-6; TRBD1 might be the D (5 bases). The CDR3 loop spans 15 amino acids. Germline V gives CDR1 KGHSH, CDR2 LQKENI. Trimming removed 5 bases at V and 10 bases at J, with 18 bases between.

The chain carries TRBV4-1 and TRBJ2-2; 8 bases line up with TRBD1. Losses at the gene ends were 1 base for V and 0 bases for J; bases not matched to a gene: 4. The CDR3 extends over 17 amino acids. Germline-derived CDR1 and CDR2 are MGHRA and YSYEKL. As DNA, the CDR3 is TGCGCCAGCAGCCAAGGACTCAGGGGGCCGAACACCGGGGAGCTGTTTTTT. It is translated as CASSQGLRGPNTGELFF.

This clonotype has ten or more counts. The rearrangement joins TRBV10-3 to TRBJ1-5; D ambiguous. Germline-derived CDR1 and CDR2 are ENHRY and SYGVKD. This CDR3 region has 13 residues. Trimming cost V 0 bases and J 7 bases, with 7 bases left between them. CDR3 coding DNA: TGTGCCATCAGTGAGTCTTTTAGCCAGCCCCAGCATTTT. This sequence encodes CAISESFSQPQHF.

Ten or more counts support this clonotype. The V call is TRBV18, the J call TRBJ1-4; the D gene is possibly TRBD1 (6 bases). Germline CDR1 reads KGHSH; CDR2 reads LQKENI. This CDR3 region has 15 residues. V lost 3 bases and J 6 bases, leaving 14 bases between the germline ends. The CDR3 DNA follows: TGTGCCAGCTCACCGGCTTGGGGGCTGGATGAAAAACTGTTTTTT. Amino acids: CASSPAWGLDEKLFF.

The chain uses TRBV19 and TRBJ2-1; 8 nucleotides match TRBD2. After removal of 4 bases from V and 0 bases from J, the junction contained 5 bases not matched to a gene. This CDR3 contains 16 residues. Germline CDR1 reads LNHDA; CDR2 reads SQIVND (reference sequence). CDR3 bases: TGTGCCAGTAGTAGAGCGGGAGTTATCTCCTACAATGAGCAGTTCTTC. It yields the protein CASSRAGVISYNEQFF.

This clonotype was counted many times. The genes are TRBV7-9 and TRBJ2-1; D not resolved. Germline CDR1 reads SEHNR; CDR2 reads FQNEAQ (reference sequence). This CDR3 is 11 amino acids long. Trimming removed 5 bases from V and 2 bases from J, with 1 base in between. Written as DNA, the CDR3 is TGTGCCAGCAGCCCCTACAATGAGCAGTTCTTC. Protein: CASSPYNEQFF.

The chain couples TRBV6-5 to TRBJ1-2; TRBD1 matches at 10 bases. The CDR3 totals 15 residues. V lost 4 bases and J lost 4; bases outside the gene matches: 6. CDR1 MNHEY and CDR2 SVGAGI come from the germline V gene. The CDR3 region is CASSSGQGYGYGYTF. The CDR3 nucleotides read TGTGCCAGCAGTTCGGGACAGGGGTACGGCTATGGCTACACCTTC.